These 9 T cell receptor beta chains share one sample of origin, sequenced in a study of cytomegalovirus exposure and HLA in healthy donors. The primer mix had 60 Vbeta and 13 Jbeta primers. TCRdb's copy holds only in-frame clones and misses some; the assay was immunoSEQ multiplex PCR. The table lists tens of thousands of clones, around 85% of them singletons. Specimen: PBMCs. Source of these receptors: a man aged 25 to 40 in good health and CMV-seronegative.

V and J are TRBV2 and TRBJ1-1; 11 bases are a match to TRBD1. The CDR3 covers 19 residues. J was trimmed by 0 bases and V by 6 bases; bases with no gene match: 15. The V gene's germline CDR1 is SNHLY and CDR2 FYNNEI. The CDR3 sequence is CASRGTGGPIPGMNTEAFF. CDR3 in DNA: TGTGCCAGCAGGGGGACAGGGGGACCAATTCCAGGCATGAACACTGAAGCTTTCTTT.

This chain links TRBV7-9 with TRBJ1-6; 11 nucleotides align to TRBD1. Germline loops: CDR1 SEHNR, CDR2 FQNEAQ (reference sequence). The CDR3 spans 18 residues. Losses at the gene ends were 5 bases for V and 0 bases for J; bases not matched to a gene: 6. CDR3 nucleotides: TGTGCCAGCAGCCTAGGACAGGGGGCTAGCTCCTATAATTCACCCCTCCACTTT. It is translated as CASSLGQGASSYNSPLHF.

The chain links TRBV5-1 to TRBJ2-7; TRBD1 is a possible D gene (5 bases). The CDR3 length is 14 residues. CDR1 and CDR2 (germline): SGHRS, YFSETQ. V shed 2 bases and J shed 1 base, with 10 bases lying between them. As DNA, the CDR3 is TGCGCCAGCAGCTTCCAGGGTTCGTCCTACGAGCAGTACTTC. It yields the protein CASSFQGSSYEQYF.

This chain joins TRBV5-6 and TRBJ1-5, with 10 nucleotides matching TRBD1. The CDR3 sequence is 15 residues long. Per the germline V gene, CDR1 is SGHDT and CDR2 is YYEEEE. V lost 4 bases to trimming and J lost 4 bases; unmatched junction nucleotides: 5. The CDR3: CASSRGQGPNQPQHF. In DNA form, the CDR3 reads TGTGCCAGCAGCAGGGGACAGGGGCCAAATCAGCCCCAGCATTTT.

This chain uses TRBV29-1 with TRBJ1-5; possible D gene TRBD1, 6 bases. The germline V gene has CDR1 SQVTM and CDR2 ANQGSEA. V lost 0 bases and J 6 bases, leaving 12 bases between the germline ends. The CDR3 runs 14 residues. CDR3 loop: CSVEDPGASQPQHF. CDR3 bases: TGCAGCGTTGAAGATCCAGGGGCGAGTCAGCCCCAGCATTTT. Full variable domain (rest looked up from reference TRBV29-1 and TRBJ1-5): SAVISQKPSRDICQRGTSLTIQCQVDSQVTMMFWYRQQPGQSLTLIATANQGSEATYESGFVIDKFPISRPNLTFSTLTVSNMSPEDSSIYLCSVEDPGASQPQHFGDGTRLSIL.

This chain uses TRBV14 with TRBJ1-2; D remains unclear. V shed 4 bases and J shed 7 bases, with 13 bases lying between them. The CDR3 is 13 residues long. Germline CDR1 and CDR2: SGHDN and FVKESK. Here the CDR3 reads CASSLGSPGGYTF. The CDR3 region has the DNA TGTGCCAGCAGCCTTGGGAGTCCCGGTGGCTACACCTTC.

The V call is TRBV9, the J call TRBJ1-1, with no clear D. The CDR3 runs to 15 residues. The germline V and J ends were trimmed by 0 bases and 0 bases, with 9 bases remaining between them. CDR1 is SGDLS, CDR2 YYNGEE, per germline. The CDR3 nucleotides are TGTGCCAGCAGCGTAGGAGGCGCCATGAACACTGAAGCTTTCTTT. Its translation is CASSVGGAMNTEAFF. The variable domain in full, completed from reference TRBV9 and TRBJ1-1, reads DSGVTQTPKHLITATGQRVTLRCSPRSGDLSVYWYQQSLDQGLQFLIQYYNGEERAKGNILERFSAQQFPDLHSELNLSSLELGDSALYFCASSVGGAMNTEAFFGQGTRLTVV.

This chain connects TRBV6-4 to TRBJ1-6; TRBD1 might be the D (5 bases). The germline V gene encodes CDR1 MRHNA and CDR2 SNTAGT. Between the trimmed V and J ends, which lost 0 bases and 8 bases, there was a span of 8 bases. This CDR3 comprises 14 residues. The CDR3 DNA follows: TGTGCCAGCAGTGACTCCCCCAGGGATTCACCCCTCCACTTT. It encodes CASSDSPRDSPLHF.

V usage is TRBV9 and J usage is TRBJ2-7, with 10 bases matching TRBD2. The germline V gene has CDR1 SGDLS and CDR2 YYNGEE. V gave up 4 bases and J gave up 6 bases; unmatched junction bases: 10. The CDR3 extends over 15 amino acids. CDR3: CASSMSGLATFEQYF. The CDR3, as DNA: TGTGCCAGCAGCATGTCGGGACTAGCGACCTTCGAGCAGTACTTC.